The present T cell receptor (beta chain) was sequenced within a study of blood T cell repertoires in COVID-19. Study details: There were acute and convalescent COVID-19 samples, and they came from the United States, Italy and Spain. T cells, B-cell-depleted T cells, or PBMCs supplied cDNA or gDNA.

Germline V CDR1 and CDR2: SEHNR, FQNEAQ (reference sequence). Trimming stripped 1 base from V and 7 bases from J, with 19 bases between. The CDR3 runs to 16 residues. In the original processing: The authors estimated nucleated cell counts from reference gene primer amplification. Clones were read by immunoSEQ multiplex PCR, and TCRdb kept only the in-frame ones, dropping some. The V and J calls and clone size are taken from that table; D and trimming were inferred from the DNA. The sample shows more than 150,000 clones, around 85% of them seen only once. The sample holds one count of this clone. The chain has TRBV7-9 and TRBJ1-2; no definite D call. The receptor's source is a woman of 80 years or more with acute or convalescent COVID-19. Sequencing was done on a sample of peripheral blood. The DNA for the CDR3 is TGTGCCAGCAGCTTAGATCAATGGGCAGTCGTAGGTGGCTACACCTTC. Amino acid sequence: CASSLDQWAVVGGYTF. The full variable domain, rest sourced from reference TRBV7-9 and TRBJ1-2, is DTGVSQNPRHKITKRGQNVTFRCDPISEHNRLYWYRQTLGQGPEFLTYFQNEAQLEKSRLLSDRFSAERPKGSFSTLEIQRTEQGDSAMYLCASSLDQWAVVGGYTFGSGTRLTVV.